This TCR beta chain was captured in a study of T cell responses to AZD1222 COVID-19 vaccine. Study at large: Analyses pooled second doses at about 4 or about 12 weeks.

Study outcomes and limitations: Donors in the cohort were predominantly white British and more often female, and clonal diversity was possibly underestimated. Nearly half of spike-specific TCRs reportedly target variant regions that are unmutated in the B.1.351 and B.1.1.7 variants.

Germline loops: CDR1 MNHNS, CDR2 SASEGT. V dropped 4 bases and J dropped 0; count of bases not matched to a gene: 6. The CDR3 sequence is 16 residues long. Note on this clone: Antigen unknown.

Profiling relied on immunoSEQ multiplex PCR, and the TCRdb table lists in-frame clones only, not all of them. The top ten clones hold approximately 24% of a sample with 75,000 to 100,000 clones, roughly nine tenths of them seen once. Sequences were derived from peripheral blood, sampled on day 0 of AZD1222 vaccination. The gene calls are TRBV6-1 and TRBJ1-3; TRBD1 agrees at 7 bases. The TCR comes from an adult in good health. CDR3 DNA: TGTGCCAGCAGTGGCTGGACAGGAAGCTCTGGAAACACCATATATTTT. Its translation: CASSGWTGSSGNTIYF.